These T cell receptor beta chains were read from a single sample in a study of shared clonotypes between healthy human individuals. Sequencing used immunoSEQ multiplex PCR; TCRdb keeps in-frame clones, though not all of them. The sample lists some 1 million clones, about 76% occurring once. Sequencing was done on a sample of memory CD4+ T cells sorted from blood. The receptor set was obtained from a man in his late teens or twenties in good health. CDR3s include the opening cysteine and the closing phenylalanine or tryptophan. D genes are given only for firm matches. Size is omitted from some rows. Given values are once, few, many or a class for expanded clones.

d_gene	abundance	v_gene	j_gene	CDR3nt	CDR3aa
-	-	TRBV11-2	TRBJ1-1	TGTGCCAGCAGCTTCCTCAGCAACACTGAAGCTTTCTTT	CASSFLSNTEAFF
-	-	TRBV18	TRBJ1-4	TGTGCCAGCTCACCACCGGGACCAAATGAAAAACTGTTTTTT	CASSPPGPNEKLFF
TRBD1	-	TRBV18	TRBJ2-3	TGTGCCAGCTCACCACGGGGACAGGGGTACAGCACAGATACGCAGTATTTT	CASSPRGQGYSTDTQYF
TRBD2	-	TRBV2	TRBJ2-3	TGTGCCAGCAGTGAAGCGGCGAGCGGGGGGTCAGATACGCAGTATTTT	CASSEAASGGSDTQYF
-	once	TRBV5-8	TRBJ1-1	TGTGCCAGCAGCCGAGCGACTGAAGCTTTCTTT	CASSRATEAFF
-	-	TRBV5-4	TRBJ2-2	TGTGCCAGCAGCTTAGGACAGTATGCCGGGGAGCTGTTTTTT	CASSLGQYAGELFF
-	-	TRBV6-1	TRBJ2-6	TGTGCCAGCAGTTTGGACACGGCTGGGGCCAACGTCCTGACTTTC	CASSLDTAGANVLTF
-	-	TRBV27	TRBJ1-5	TGTGCCAGCAGTTTAAGTGGGGGGAATCAGCCCCAGCATTTT	CASSLSGGNQPQHF
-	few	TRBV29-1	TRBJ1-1	TGCAGCGCTACAGGGACTTGGTCTGAAGCTTTCTTT	CSATGTWSEAFF
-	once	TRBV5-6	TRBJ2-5	TGTGCCAGCAGGAGAGGGATACAAGAGACCCAGTACTTC	CASRRGIQETQYF
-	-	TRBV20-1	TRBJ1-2	TGCAGTGGGCAGAGAGATGGCTACACCTTC	CSGQRDGYTF
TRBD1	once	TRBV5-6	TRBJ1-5	TGTGCCAGCAGCTTGTTGGGACAGGGGGGCCATCAGCCCCAGCATTTT	CASSLLGQGGHQPQHF
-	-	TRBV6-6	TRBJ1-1	TGTGCCAGCAGTTACCCTACAGGGCCTGAAGCTTTCTTT	CASSYPTGPEAFF
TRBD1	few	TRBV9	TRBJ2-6	TGTGCCAGCAGCCAGGCGCCAGGGGGCGTCCTGACTTTC	CASSQAPGGVLTF
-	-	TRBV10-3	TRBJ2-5	TGTGCCATCAGTGAGGGGACTGGCTCTGAAGAGACCCAGTACTTC	CAISEGTGSEETQYF
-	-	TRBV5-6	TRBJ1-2	TGTGCCAGCAGCTTGGTTGGGAATAAGAACTATGGCTACACCTTC	CASSLVGNKNYGYTF
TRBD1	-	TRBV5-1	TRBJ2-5	TGCGCCAGCAGCTTGGGGGGACAGAACCAAGAGACCCAGTACTTC	CASSLGGQNQETQYF
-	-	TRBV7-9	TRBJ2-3	TGTGCCAGCAGCTTCGCAGGGGGCACAGATACGCAGTATTTT	CASSFAGGTDTQYF
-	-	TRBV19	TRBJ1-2	TGTGCCAGTAGTTTCCCAGGGGACTACTATGGCTACACCTTC	CASSFPGDYYGYTF
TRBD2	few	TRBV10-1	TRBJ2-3	TGCGCCAGCAGTGATTATCTAGCGGGAGAAGGCACAGATACGCAGTATTTT	CASSDYLAGEGTDTQYF
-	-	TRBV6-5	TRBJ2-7	TGTGCCAGCAGTTACAGGGGCCACGAGCAGTACTTC	CASSYRGHEQYF
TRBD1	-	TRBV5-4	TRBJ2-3	TGTGCCAGCAGCTTGGACCCCGGGACAGGGGCAGATACGCAGTATTTT	CASSLDPGTGADTQYF
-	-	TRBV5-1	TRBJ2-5	TGCGCCAGCAGCTCTGCGCCGGGACAAACGGAGACCCAGTACTTC	CASSSAPGQTETQYF
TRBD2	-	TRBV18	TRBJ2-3	TGTGCCAGCTCACCACGATCCCCGGCGGGCGGGAGTTCGGGCACAGATACGCAGTATTTT	CASSPRSPAGGSSGTDTQYF
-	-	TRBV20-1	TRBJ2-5	TGCAGTGCGGTCCAAGAGACCCAGTACTTC	CSAVQETQYF
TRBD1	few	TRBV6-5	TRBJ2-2	TGTGCCAGCAGTTACTCGACAGGGACCGGGGAGCTGTTTTTT	CASSYSTGTGELFF
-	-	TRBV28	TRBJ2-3	TGTGCCAGCAGTCCCCTTCGAGGGAGCACAGATACGCAGTATTTT	CASSPLRGSTDTQYF
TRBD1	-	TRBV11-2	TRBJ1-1	TGTGCCAGCAGAGGACAGGGGGTGACTGAAGCTTTCTTT	CASRGQGVTEAFF
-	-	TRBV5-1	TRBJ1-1	TGCGCCAGCAGACCGAGGGGGAAGAACACTGAAGCTTTCTTT	CASRPRGKNTEAFF
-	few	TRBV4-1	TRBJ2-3	TGCGCCAGCAGCCTCACCGGCCTGATTGACCCAACGCAGTATTTT	CASSLTGLIDPTQYF
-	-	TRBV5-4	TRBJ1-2	TGTGCCAGCAGCGCAGCGAACCCACCCTATGGCTACACCTTC	CASSAANPPYGYTF
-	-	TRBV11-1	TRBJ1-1	TGTGCCAGCAGCTTTGCGGTGATGAACACTGAAGCTTTCTTT	CASSFAVMNTEAFF
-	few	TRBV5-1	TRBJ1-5	TGCGCCAGCAGCTTAATTCCCAATCAGCCCCAGCATTTT	CASSLIPNQPQHF
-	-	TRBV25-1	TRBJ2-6	TGTGCCAGCAGTGGATGGGCAGGGACACTTGCTTTGGCCAACGTCCTGACTTTC	CASSGWAGTLALANVLTF
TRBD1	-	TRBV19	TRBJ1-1	TGTGCCAGTAGGCCCGGACAGGGGATCACTGAAGCTTTCTTT	CASRPGQGITEAFF
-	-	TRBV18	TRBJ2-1	TGTGCCAGCTCACCGGAAGATGAGCAGTTCTTC	CASSPEDEQFF
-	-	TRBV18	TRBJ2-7	TGTGCCAGCTCCCGTCAGACACAGTCAAACTCCTACGAGCAGTACTTC	CASSRQTQSNSYEQYF
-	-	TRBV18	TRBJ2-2	TGTGCCAGCTCACCGGGGCTAGCGAACACCGGGGAGCTGTTTTTT	CASSPGLANTGELFF
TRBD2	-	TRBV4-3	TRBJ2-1	TGCGCCAGCAGCCAGTCTAGCGGGGGGAATTACAATGAGCAGTTCTTC	CASSQSSGGNYNEQFF
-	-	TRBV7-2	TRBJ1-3	TGTGCCAGCAGCTTAGCTAGGACGATCTCTGGAAACACCATATATTTT	CASSLARTISGNTIYF
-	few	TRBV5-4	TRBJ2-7	TGTGCCAGCAGCTTTGGACAAACCTACGAGCAGTACTTC	CASSFGQTYEQYF
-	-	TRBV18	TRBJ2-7	TGTGCCAGCTCCCAGGACAGTCCCGAGCAGTACTTC	CASSQDSPEQYF
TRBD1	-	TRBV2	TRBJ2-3	TGTGCCAGCAGACTACAGGGGGTAGGCACAGATACGCAGTATTTT	CASRLQGVGTDTQYF
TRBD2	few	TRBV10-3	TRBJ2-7	TGTGCCATCAGTGGGCGGGAGGGCCAGGGCTCCTACGAGCAGTACTTC	CAISGREGQGSYEQYF
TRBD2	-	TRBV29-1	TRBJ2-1	TGCAGCGGACTAGCGCGTTACAATGAGCAGTTCTTC	CSGLARYNEQFF
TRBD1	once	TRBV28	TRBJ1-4	TGTGCCAGCAGTCCCGGGGACAGGGGGCGTTCTAATGAAAAACTGTTTTTT	CASSPGDRGRSNEKLFF
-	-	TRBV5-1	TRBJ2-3	TGCGCCAGCAGCTTGGACTCTGGGGCGCGGAGCACAGATACGCAGTATTTT	CASSLDSGARSTDTQYF
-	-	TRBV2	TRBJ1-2	TGTGCCAGCAGTGAAGCGGTCTCCGGCTACACCTTC	CASSEAVSGYTF